This TCR beta chain derives from a study of T cell responses to AZD1222 COVID-19 vaccine. For the study at large: Second-dose recipients at about 4 or about 12 weeks were treated as one pooled group.

Turning to this clone: Its antigen is undetermined.

Findings and caveats of the study: Spike-specific TCR repertoires showed rising breadth and depth after two AZD1222 doses. The study sampled repertoires only after the peak T cell response.

Germline V CDR1 and CDR2: SGDLS, YYNGEE. The CDR3 runs 15 residues. V dropped 4 bases and J dropped 4 bases, with 12 bases sitting between them. This table comes from immunoSEQ multiplex PCR, and its TCRdb copy is limited to in-frame clones, with some not included. The profile shows fewer than 200,000 clones, 91% of them singletons. This chain joins TRBV9 and TRBJ1-6; D perhaps matches TRBD1 (6 bases). This material consisted of peripheral blood, taken on day 0 of AZD1222 vaccination. The source is an adult in good health. CDR3 coding DNA: TGTGCCAGCAGCACCCAGACAGGATATAATTCACCCCTCCACTTT. Its translation is CASSTQTGYNSPLHF.